This TCR beta chain came from a study of cytomegalovirus exposure and HLA in healthy donors (dated by TCRdb to the late 2010s). Context from the whole study: An earlier analysis of a few hundred of the donors reported approximately 300 Gb of sequence data and 117 million unique TCR beta sequences obtained from 180 million or so T cells. The genetic ancestry cluster associated with self-reported Caucasian donors included about 84% of the approximately 410 genotyped donors. All discovery cohort repertoires had been generated using a single sequencing platform. A later genetic analysis took genome-wide SNP genotypes for about 65% of the roughly 670 donors and used that subset as a discovery cohort. Donor age, sex, ethnicity and CMV serostatus were compiled together with the repertoire data. Among about 360 genotyped donors of the cohort, an average of about 240,000 unique TCR beta nucleotide sequences were sequenced per donor, 15% to 20% of them non-productive. A later analysis re-examined previously published TCR beta repertoires from 600 to 700 donors and added high-resolution HLA genotyping to investigate patterns of TCR occurrence. Because of strong linkage in the cohort, roughly five DR-DQ haplotypes were treated as single units for association and clustering. The study aimed to test whether cataloging public T cell receptors could reveal signatures of past pathogen exposure. HLA typing included class I and class II loci at four-digit resolution. Along with the roughly 670-subject first cohort, a separate validation cohort of around 120 different subjects was used. The study profiled the T cell repertoires of more than 500 subjects by immunosequencing and related them to cytomegalovirus serostatus. High-throughput TCR immunosequencing, statistical association of individual TCRs with disease status, and machine learning were combined to predict cytomegalovirus infection status. In the later analysis, no new phenotypic data were used to find candidate immune exposures; instead, reliance was placed on TCR beta sequences and their occurrence across donors. Typing coverage differed by locus: A, B, C, DRB1 and DQB1 were typed in about 620-630 donors, DQA1 in approximately 520, DPA1 in 600 to 610, and DPB1 in around 490. Approximately 310 gigabases of sequencing data and roughly 80 million unique TCR sequences made up an early release that covered nearly 650 HLA-typed donors. An earlier analysis of fewer than 750 of the donors used high-throughput TCR beta sequencing to judge whether each TCR beta V gene segment behaved as functional or pseudogenic. The paper as a whole reports these results and caveats: A cluster of highly shared sequence variants was judged likely to represent a technical artifact of the sequencing pipeline. In vitro tests confirmed that three of the cytomegalovirus-associated TCR beta chains recognize cytomegalovirus antigens. A later analysis found that most CMV-associated TCR beta chains appeared HLA-restricted, with HLA associations seemingly driven largely by CMV exposure. The classifier was reported to diagnose cytomegalovirus status with high specificity and sensitivity in both the original and validation cohorts. A later analysis found that TCR association rates varied across HLA loci, with DRB1 alleles showing the most associated TCRs and HLA-C alleles the fewest. The presence/absence analyses assumed that sequencing depth was roughly uniform across donors, and that assumption may not be true. The 87-base-pair reads could not distinguish some IMGT-functional V segments, including TRBV6-2 and TRBV6-3, so those segments were excluded. In a later analysis, HLA-associated TCR beta chains were found to be more clonally expanded and to have lower generation probabilities than equally common non-associated chains. It was suggested by the authors that the approach could potentially be generalized to other disease states and immunological phenotypes. Approximately 16 rarely observed V segments, including chromosome 9 orphons, were excluded from the earlier analysis of just under 600 of the donors because counts were too low. In a later analysis, several top co-occurrence clusters were reported to appear linked to parvovirus B19, influenza, CMV and Epstein-Barr virus. The study gave a list of some 150 TCR beta chains associated with cytomegalovirus. Immune exposure information for the cohort was limited to CMV serostatus. Assigning TCR associations to individual alleles was difficult when HLA alleles, especially DR and DQ, strongly co-occurred. In this cohort, only TCR beta chains were sequenced, and detectable features were limited by the absence of alpha or paired-chain data. While some public TCRs were present in many individuals, most TCR sequences turned up only very rarely across donors. In an earlier analysis of around 500 of the donors, most TCR beta V segments appeared in productive rearrangements about 87% or about 30% of the time, broadly matching IMGT annotations. Correlated functional status among segregating V segments might be attributable to linkage disequilibrium, but an unknown experimental factor could not be ruled out. A later genetic analysis reported fewer N-insertions in productive TCRs among donors in an Asian-associated ancestry cluster than the approximately 670-donor mean. Specific HLA alleles were associated with 16,951 TCR beta sequences at a false discovery rate of 0.05 in a later analysis. Because some donors lacked HLA typing at each locus, the association tests relied only on the typed subset. A further reported finding was that TCR beta sequences accurately predicted the HLA-A and HLA-B alleles for most subjects in the first cohort. An association between a missense DCLRE1C variant and V-gene and J-gene trimming of TCR beta chains was found in a later genetic analysis and replicated in an independent cohort.

Library prep was done by the immunoSEQ multiplex PCR assay. For the multiplex PCR, a mixture combining 60 forward primers for TCR Vbeta segments and 13 reverse primers for TCR Jbeta segments was used. The CDR3 region of rearranged TCR beta genes was amplified from genomic DNA with a multiplex PCR assay. Amplified TCR beta libraries were sequenced as 87-base-pair reads on the Illumina HiSeq System. Per the source publication's procedure: In a later analysis, tens of millions of unique TCR beta chains were counted across the approximately 620 repertoires, and approximately 11 million of these chains were shared by at least two donors. A nearest-neighbor algorithm error-corrected the raw reads and collapsed the reads into unique sequences, merging closely related sequences to remove PCR and sequencing errors. To assign V, D and J gene segments, CDR3 sequences were aligned to IMGT reference sequences. For a sequence to be retained, at least a six-nucleotide match to both a V gene segment and a J gene segment was required. A rearrangement was called productive if the CDR3 had no stop codons and remained in frame with V and J, and every other rearrangement was called non-productive. CDR3 was defined by IMGT convention, running from the second conserved V-encoded cysteine to the conserved J-encoded phenylalanine. In an earlier analysis of roughly 580 of the donors, sequences lacking an unambiguous match to a single V gene segment were excluded. An earlier analysis of several hundred of the donors called V segments functional above 56.7% productive rearrangements and segregating when the between-donor standard deviation exceeded 5%. A statistical classification framework was built for diagnosing cytomegalovirus status from the catalog of TCR beta chain sequences. In a later analysis, TCR nucleotide sequences were compared against IMGT/GENE-DB human TR gene sequences so that V and J genes could be assigned. Using the TCRdist pipeline, a later analysis assigned CDR3 sequences along with most-parsimonious VDJ recombination scenarios. In a later analysis, every TCR beta chain was defined by the combination of its CDR3 amino acid sequence and its V-gene family, and reads without a unique V-gene family were dropped. As a way to deal with suspected cross-contamination and a sequencing artifact, a later analysis dropped approximately 590 nucleotide sequences that were highly shared and had low generation probability. A later analysis calculated a clonal expansion index for each public chain from normalized within-repertoire ranks of inferred template counts. Generation probabilities in a later analysis came from a VDJ recombination model fitted to out-of-frame rearrangements, and those results were checked against IGoR. Hypergeometric tests were used in a later analysis to score TCR-TCR, TCR-HLA and TCR-CMV co-occurrence, with a repertoire-size bias correction applied to the TCR pairs. To estimate false discovery rates, a later analysis permuted the HLA or CMV assignments 20 times. In a later analysis, co-occurring TCRs were grouped with DBSCAN, and TCRdist sequence similarity was added when clustering was performed within HLA-allele-positive subsets. Co-occurrence clustering excluded repertoires with fewer than 30,000 or more than 120,000 public chains, plus five with anomalous nucleotide sharing. Here the immuneACCESS table is served through TCRdb, limited to in-frame sequences with V and J called. Missing clones are a known gap in these copies; in checked studies unresolved V genes cover under half, and the rest lacks a known reason. V, J and clone size are taken as reported in that table, and D and trimming were inferred from the DNA itself. The sample contains under 100,000 clones, around four fifths of them found a single time. The top ten clones comprise approximately 2% of the sample.

The CDR3 spans 15 residues, from the cysteine through the phenylalanine. Only the CDR3 DNA is retained, 45 bases long and in frame from the first base. V and J are trimmed by 3 bases and 3 bases, and the gene matches miss 7 bases of the junction. As encoded in the germline V gene (reference sequence), CDR1 is GTSNPN while CDR2 is SVGIG. In total, roughly 670 healthy bone marrow donors made up the cohort. At the time of sampling, all cohort members were nominally healthy, though unrecorded immune exposures were likely present. The donor tested CMV seronegative, placing the donor among the 352 seronegative members of the cohort. A peripheral blood sample was provided by each donor, and peripheral blood mononuclear cells were used for TCR beta sequencing. Genomic DNA was extracted from the blood cell samples with the Qiagen DNeasy Blood Extraction Kit. Regarding this clone: Its cognate antigen has yet to be identified. Base qualities were left out, and no much larger clone turns up one base away.

Sequenced: PBMCs. This receptor was taken from a boy between 10 and 17 years old in good health and CMV-seronegative. This chain joins TRBV30 to TRBJ2-3; 9 central bases correspond to TRBD1. The DNA sequence follows: TGTGCCTGGAGGGGGGGACAGGGTCTAACAGATACGCAGTATTTT. Translated, this gives CAWRGGQGLTDTQYF.